This T cell receptor beta chain derives from a study of molecular identifiers for immune sequencing clone quantification. Study in general: Replicate experiments divided RNA from around 20,000 or 100,000 naive CD8 cells into five parts and sequenced four.

TCRdb itself ran the PCR reads through MiXCR, one entry per CDR3 protein. The sample lists some 97,000 distinct CDR3 sequences, roughly 34% occurring once. The study's findings and limits: Single-cell amounts of spiked Jurkat TCR RNA were reportedly detectable among roughly 950,000 naive cells. Under 1% of molecules in naive cells, but over 97% of effector molecules, belonged to clones above 20 RNA copies.

Notes on this clonotype: Its specificity is unknown. A much larger clone lies a single base off, so this may be a read error.

Sorted naive CD8 T cells, 20,000 to 1,000,000, were sequenced from 10%, 30% or 50% RNA. The source of this sequence is a human donor in good health. Some libraries in this study had Jurkat cell RNA spiked in. The specimen sequenced was naive CD8+ T cells from blood, with Jurkat cell RNA spiked in. Stated subset: FACS-sorted CD8+CD4-CCR7+CD45RA+ naive T cells.

CDR3 protein: CATSDLHRPYEQYF. The CDR3 region has the DNA TGTGCCACCAGTGATTTGCATAGACCCTACGAGCAGTACTTC. The chain uses TRBV24-1 and TRBJ2-7; D gene unclear. The CDR3 runs to 14 residues. Per germline, CDR1 KGHDR and CDR2 SFDVKD. The germline V and J ends were trimmed by 0 bases and 2 bases, with 7 bases remaining between them.